The next 32 T cell receptor beta chains were all read from a single sample in a study of blood T cell repertoires in COVID-19. Method: immunoSEQ multiplex PCR; TCRdb's copy keeps in-frame clones and lacks some. The sample lists 300,000 or so clones; 80% to 95% were seen once. The material sequenced was PBMCs or T cells enriched from blood (not recorded which). These receptors all stem from a woman aged 25 to 39 who had recovered from COVID-19.

The count of this clone is one. The CDR3 nucleotides read TGCGCCAGCAGCGCCCGACAGGGAAAGACCGGGGAGCTGTTTTTT. It translates to CASSARQGKTGELFF. The V and J genes are TRBV4-3 and TRBJ2-2, with TRBD1 matching 7 bases. CDR3 length: 15 residues. Germline V gene sequence: CDR1 LGHNA, CDR2 YSLEER. V lost 5 bases, J lost 5 bases, and 8 bases stayed unmatched.

This chain uses TRBV6-2 or TRBV6-3 with TRBJ2-7, with TRBD1 as a possible D gene (5 bases). Trimming shortened V by 0 bases and J by 4 bases, and 13 bases separated the two germline ends. CDR3 length: 15 residues. The germline V gene has CDR1 MNHEY and CDR2 SVGEGT. Here the CDR3 reads CASSYSPDNFYEQYF. The CDR3 region has the DNA TGTGCCAGCAGTTACTCCCCGGACAACTTTTACGAGCAGTACTTC.

J is TRBJ1-2 and V is TRBV7-2, with 9 bases matching TRBD1. This CDR3 comprises 15 residues. CDR1 SGHTA and CDR2 FQGNSA come from the germline V gene. The ends lost 4 bases at V and 4 bases at J; junction bases unmatched: 7. For the CDR3, the DNA is TGTGCCAGCAGCTCCTACAGGGGGCTAGGCTATGGCTACACCTTC. Encoded protein: CASSSYRGLGYGYTF.

Only one count was recorded for this clone. This chain joins TRBV14 and TRBJ2-7; 7 nucleotides agree with TRBD1. J lost 0 bases, V lost 0 bases, and 8 bases had no gene match. Germline V gene data show CDR1 as SGHDN and CDR2 as FVKESK. This CDR3 region has 17 residues. CDR3 sequence (DNA): TGTGCCAGCAGCCAAGATGGGCAGGGGGAATTCTCCTACGAGCAGTACTTC. Protein product: CASSQDGQGEFSYEQYF.

The chain carries TRBV29-1 and TRBJ2-1; 8 nucleotides line up with TRBD2. V gave up 7 bases and J gave up 5 bases; unmatched junction bases: 7. The CDR3 is made up of 13 amino acids. Germline V gives CDR1 SQVTM, CDR2 ANQGSEA. CDR3 protein: CSAGTRFDNEQFF. The CDR3 DNA reads as TGCAGCGCTGGGACTAGATTCGACAATGAGCAGTTCTTC.

V is TRBV5-1 and J is TRBJ1-6; D ambiguous. The V and J ends lost 0 bases and 7 bases respectively, with 14 bases between them. CDR1 is SGHRS and CDR2 is YFSETQ in the germline V gene. CDR3 length: 16 residues. The DNA of the CDR3 is TGCGCCAGCAGCTTGGAAGCGACTAAGTTCAATTCACCCCTCCACTTT. It encodes CASSLEATKFNSPLHF.

The V and J genes are TRBV6-5 and TRBJ1-5; weak D call: TRBD1 (5 bases). The CDR3 is made up of 15 amino acids. CDR1 and CDR2 from the germline V gene are MNHEY and SVGAGI. V lost 5 bases to trimming and J lost 0 bases, with 11 bases between them. The CDR3: CASSRGLDSNQPQHF. CDR3 nucleotides: TGTGCCAGCAGTAGGGGCCTGGATAGCAATCAGCCCCAGCATTTT.

This chain uses TRBV15 with TRBJ2-1; 14 nucleotides line up with TRBD2. This CDR3 is built from 15 residues. The germline CDR1 and CDR2 sequences are LNHNV and YYDKDF (reference sequence). V was clipped by 7 bases and J by 7 bases; unmatched bases: 6. The CDR3 DNA reads as TGTGCCACCAACCTTGGGACTAGCGGGAGTAATGAGCAGTTCTTC. Its protein is CATNLGTSGSNEQFF.

This chain links TRBV7-2 with TRBJ2-5, with TRBD1 matching over 8 bases. From germline, CDR1 is SGHTA and CDR2 FQGNSA. The CDR3 spans 17 residues. V shed 3 bases, J shed 1 base, and the junction held 10 bases outside the gene matches. The CDR3, as DNA: TGTGCCAGCAGCTTTAGAAGTCCCACAGGGGGCCAAGAGACCCAGTACTTC. It codes for CASSFRSPTGGQETQYF.

For the CDR3, the DNA is TGTGCCAGCAGCCCGCCCACCGGGGGTACGCAGTATTTT. Protein product: CASSPPTGGTQYF. This chain connects TRBV7-6 to TRBJ2-3; possible D gene TRBD2, 6 bases. CDR1 and CDR2 (germline): SGHVS, FNYEAQ. The length of the CDR3 is 13 residues. V was clipped by 5 bases and J by 8 bases, with 14 bases between them.

V and J are TRBV4-3 and TRBJ1-1; 8 bases align to TRBD1. The germline V gene has CDR1 LGHNA and CDR2 YSLEER. The junction had 6 bases not matched to a gene; V was cut back by 3 bases and J by 6 bases. The CDR3 runs to 14 residues. The CDR3 DNA is TGCGCCAGCAGCCACACTACAGGGGGTGCTGAAGCTTTCTTT. Translating it yields CASSHTTGGAEAFF.

The chain recombines TRBV7-2 with TRBJ2-5, with D possibly being TRBD1 (6 bases). The germline V and J ends were trimmed by 7 bases and 2 bases, with 14 bases remaining between them. The germline CDR1 and CDR2 sequences are SGHTA and FQGNSA. This CDR3 region has 14 residues. This CDR3 reads CASNLQGGQETQYF. CDR3 in DNA: TGTGCCAGCAACCTACAGGGTGGACAAGAGACCCAGTACTTC.

In this sample, this clone turned up once. The chain carries TRBV29-1 and TRBJ2-3; D remains ambiguous. In germline, CDR1 is SQVTM, CDR2 ANQGSEA. V lost 3 bases and J lost 2, with 9 bases in between. This CDR3 region has 13 residues. CDR3 in DNA: TGCAGCGTTGATCTGTCCCCCACAGATACGCAGTATTTT. This gives the protein CSVDLSPTDTQYF.

The chain couples TRBV7-9 to TRBJ1-1; 7 bases are shared with TRBD1. Germline V lookup: CDR1 SEHNR, CDR2 FQNEAQ (reference sequence). The junction had 12 bases not matched to a gene; V was cut back by 6 bases and J by 8 bases. The CDR3 extends over 14 amino acids. Here the CDR3 reads CASRPGDRALEAFF. The CDR3 DNA follows: TGTGCCAGCAGACCCGGTGACAGGGCCTTGGAAGCTTTCTTT. Full variable domain (rest looked up from reference TRBV7-9 and TRBJ1-1): DTGVSQNPRHKITKRGQNVTFRCDPISEHNRLYWYRQTLGQGPEFLTYFQNEAQLEKSRLLSDRFSAERPKGSFSTLEIQRTEQGDSAMYLCASRPGDRALEAFFGQGTRLTVV.

The chain links TRBV15 to TRBJ2-2; 8 positions agree with TRBD2. The V gene end was trimmed by 6 bases and the J gene end by 4 bases; junction bases not matched to a gene: 1. Germline V lookup: CDR1 LNHNV, CDR2 YYDKDF (reference sequence). The CDR3 is made up of 13 amino acids. This CDR3 reads CATRAGGTGELFF. The CDR3 coding sequence is TGTGCCACCAGGGCGGGAGGCACCGGGGAGCTGTTTTTT.

The gene calls are TRBV27 and TRBJ1-5, with a weak D call TRBD1 (6 bases). This CDR3 spans 15 amino acids. Trimming took 6 bases from V and 0 from J, leaving 12 bases between them. Per germline, CDR1 MNHEY and CDR2 SMNVEV (reference sequence). The CDR3 sequence is CASRSGDDSNQPQHF. The CDR3 DNA follows: TGTGCCAGCAGATCAGGGGATGATAGCAATCAGCCCCAGCATTTT.

Only one count was recorded for this clone. One end of the junction varies from germline; a read error may be responsible. The chain is built from TRBV27 and TRBJ2-1; TRBD2 matches 10 bases. This CDR3 region has 15 residues. Germline CDR1 MNHEY, CDR2 SMNVEV (reference sequence). The DNA for the CDR3 is TGTGCCAGCGGTTTAGCGGGAGGAGGCTACAATGAGCAGTTCTTC. Amino acids: CASGLAGGGYNEQFF.

The V call is TRBV5-1, the J call TRBJ2-3; D not resolved. The CDR3 loop spans 14 amino acids. V was shortened by 4 bases and J by 0 bases, with 9 bases between the two germline ends. Germline assignment: CDR1 SGHRS and CDR2 YFSETQ. Written as DNA, the CDR3 is TGCGCCAGCAGCCAGGCTACTAGCACAGATACGCAGTATTTT. This codes for CASSQATSTDTQYF.

The chain couples TRBV7-9 to TRBJ1-2; D unclear. The ends were cut back, 7 bases at V and 3 bases at J, with 15 bases in the middle. This CDR3 region has 14 residues. Germline values: CDR1 SEHNR, CDR2 FQNEAQ (reference sequence). Written as DNA, the CDR3 is TGTGCCAGCACTTCAGGAGGGAGAGACTATGGCTACACCTTC. Protein: CASTSGGRDYGYTF.

The gene calls are TRBV7-8 and TRBJ2-7; perhaps TRBD2 as D (7 bases). This CDR3 region has 16 residues. V was cut by 5 bases and J by 0 bases, with 17 bases left in between. Germline CDR1 reads SGHVS; CDR2 reads FQNEAQ. The CDR3 coding sequence is TGTGCCAGCAGCAAGGGGGGGACTACGAACTCCTACGAGCAGTACTTC. Residues: CASSKGGTTNSYEQYF.

The chain recombines TRBV7-9 with TRBJ2-1, with TRBD1 identical over 7 bases. CDR1 is SEHNR and CDR2 is FQNEAQ in the germline V gene (reference sequence). Trimming cost V 3 bases and J 10 bases; bases outside gene matches: 9. The CDR3 totals 14 residues. CDR3 loop: CASSFRQGREEQFF. The CDR3 DNA reads TGTGCCAGCAGCTTCAGACAGGGACGAGAAGAGCAGTTCTTC.

The chain employs TRBV10-3 and TRBJ1-3; D gene uncertain. The CDR3 loop spans 16 amino acids. Germline CDR1 reads ENHRY; CDR2 reads SYGVKD. The ends were cut back, 3 bases at V and 0 bases at J, with 12 bases in the middle. The CDR3: CAISDPLQASGNTIYF. The CDR3 nucleotides read TGTGCCATCAGTGATCCCCTCCAAGCCTCTGGAAACACCATATATTTT.

This clone appeared a single time. The chain joins TRBV30 to TRBJ1-1; 9 nucleotides match TRBD1. J was trimmed by 4 bases and V by 2 bases; bases with no gene match: 5. Germline CDR1 and CDR2: GTSNPN and SVGIG (reference sequence). The CDR3 is 14 amino acids. The CDR3 reads CAWSRDREVTEAFF. As DNA, the CDR3 is TGTGCCTGGAGTAGGGACAGGGAGGTCACTGAAGCTTTCTTT.

The chain employs TRBV28 and TRBJ1-5; D ambiguous. V was pared by 4 bases and J by 7 bases, with 14 bases between. The germline V gene has CDR1 MDHEN and CDR2 SYDVKM. The CDR3 runs 14 residues. Written as DNA, the CDR3 is TGTGCCAGCAGTTCCCGGCGGGGTGGCCAGCCCCAGCATTTT. Translation gives CASSSRRGGQPQHF. The whole variable domain, remainder taken from reference TRBV28 and TRBJ1-5, is DVKVTQSSRYLVKRTGEKVFLECVQDMDHENMFWYRQDPGLGLRLIYFSYDVKMKEKGDIPEGYSVSREKKERFSLILESASTNQTSMYLCASSSRRGGQPQHFGDGTRLSIL.

This clone was seen a few times. The chain carries TRBV28 and TRBJ1-4, with D unresolved. Trimming cost V 3 bases and J 5 bases, with 28 bases left between them. Germline lookup yields CDR1 MDHEN and CDR2 SYDVKM. The CDR3 loop spans 20 amino acids. The CDR3 is CASSFLTQPVTGNSNEKLFF. Here the CDR3 DNA reads TGTGCCAGCAGTTTCCTCACACAGCCCGTCACCGGCAACTCGAATGAAAAACTGTTTTTT.

This clone appeared once. The chain recombines TRBV7-3 with TRBJ2-1; a possible D gene is TRBD2 (6 bases). CDR3 length: 15 amino acids. V was trimmed by 5 bases and J by 7 bases, leaving 18 bases between them. Germline V gene lookup returns CDR1 SGHTA and CDR2 FQGTGA. The DNA for the CDR3 is TGTGCCAGCAGCCCACGACCGGGACTTCCAAATGAGCAGTTCTTC. Amino acid sequence: CASSPRPGLPNEQFF.

The chain uses TRBV5-1 and TRBJ2-3, with 11 bases that match TRBD1. V dropped 4 bases and J dropped 2; count of bases not matched to a gene: 6. The CDR3 runs 16 residues. The germline V gene encodes CDR1 SGHRS and CDR2 YFSETQ. CDR3 DNA sequence: TGCGCCAGCAGCGACGGGGACAGGGGGACCACAGATACGCAGTATTTT. Translating it yields CASSDGDRGTTDTQYF. Supplemented by reference TRBV5-1 and TRBJ2-3, the full variable domain reads KAGVTQTPRYLIKTRGQQVTLSCSPISGHRSVSWYQQTPGQGLQFLFEYFSETQRNKGNFPGRFSGRQFSNSRSEMNVSTLELGDSALYLCASSDGDRGTTDTQYFGPGTRLTVL.

V gene TRBV28 combines with J gene TRBJ2-7; a weak D match, TRBD2 (6 bases). The CDR3 sequence is 15 residues long. V was trimmed by 6 bases and J by 7 bases, leaving 22 bases between them. CDR1 and CDR2 from the germline V gene are MDHEN and SYDVKM. CDR3 in amino acids: CASRPRDVRAGEQYF. The CDR3 DNA is TGTGCCAGCAGACCCAGGGACGTAAGGGCGGGGGAGCAGTACTTC.

The V and J genes are TRBV4-3 and TRBJ2-5; 9 bases align to TRBD1. Looked up from germline, CDR1 is LGHNA and CDR2 is YSLEER. Trimming took 3 bases from V and 7 from J; bases not matched to a gene: 6. This CDR3 contains 14 residues. CDR3 protein: CASSQGTGSGTQYF. The CDR3 bases are TGCGCCAGCAGCCAGGGGACAGGGTCGGGGACCCAGTACTTC.

The chain is built from TRBV7-2 and TRBJ1-3, with D perhaps matching TRBD1 (5 bases). Germline CDR1 reads SGHTA; CDR2 reads FQGNSA. Deletions cut 5 bases from V and 4 bases from J, with 21 bases between. The CDR3 contains 17 residues. The CDR3 protein is CASSPQAGAVLGNTIYF. Here the CDR3 DNA reads TGTGCCAGCAGCCCGCAAGCTGGGGCAGTACTAGGAAACACCATATATTTT.

This chain joins TRBV4-2 and TRBJ2-3; no reliable D call. V lost 4 bases and J lost 2, with 4 bases in between. The CDR3 covers 12 residues. The V gene's germline CDR1 is LGHNA and CDR2 YNFKEQ. The CDR3 spells CASSPNTDTQYF. The DNA for the CDR3 is TGTGCCAGCAGCCCCAACACAGATACGCAGTATTTT.

This chain uses TRBV28 with TRBJ2-5, with no clear D. CDR1 is MDHEN and CDR2 is SYDVKM in the germline V gene. The CDR3 spans 14 residues. Trimming removed 2 bases at V and 4 bases at J, with 11 bases between. The CDR3 DNA reads TGTGCCAGCAGTTTAGGTAGCCGTCTAGAGACCCAGTACTTC. Protein sequence: CASSLGSRLETQYF.